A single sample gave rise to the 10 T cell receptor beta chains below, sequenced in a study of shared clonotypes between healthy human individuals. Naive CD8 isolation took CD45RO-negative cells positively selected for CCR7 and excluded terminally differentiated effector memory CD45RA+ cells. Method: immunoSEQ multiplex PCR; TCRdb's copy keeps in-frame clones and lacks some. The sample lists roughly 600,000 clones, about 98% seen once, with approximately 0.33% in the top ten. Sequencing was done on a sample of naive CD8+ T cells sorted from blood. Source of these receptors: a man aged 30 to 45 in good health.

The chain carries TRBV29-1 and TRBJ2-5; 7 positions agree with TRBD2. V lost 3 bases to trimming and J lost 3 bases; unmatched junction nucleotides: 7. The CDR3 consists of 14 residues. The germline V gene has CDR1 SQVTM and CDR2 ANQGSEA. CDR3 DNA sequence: TGCAGCGTTGAGTACGCGGGAGTTGAAGAGACCCAGTACTTC. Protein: CSVEYAGVEETQYF.

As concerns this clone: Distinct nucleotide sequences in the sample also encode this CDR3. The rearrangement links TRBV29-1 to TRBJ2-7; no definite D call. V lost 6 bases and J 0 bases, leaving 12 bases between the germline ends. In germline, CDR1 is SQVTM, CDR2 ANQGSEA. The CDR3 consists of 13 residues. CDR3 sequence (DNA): TGCAGCGTCGTCTCCAGTAGCTCCTACGAGCAGTACTTC. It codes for CSVVSSSSYEQYF.

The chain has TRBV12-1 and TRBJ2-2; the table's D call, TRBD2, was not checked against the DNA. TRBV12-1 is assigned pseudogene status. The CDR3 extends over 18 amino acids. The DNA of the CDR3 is TGTGCCAGCAGCCCCGGACTAGCGGGAGAACGAGACACCGGGGAGCTGTTTTTT. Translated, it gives CASSPGLAGERDTGELFF.

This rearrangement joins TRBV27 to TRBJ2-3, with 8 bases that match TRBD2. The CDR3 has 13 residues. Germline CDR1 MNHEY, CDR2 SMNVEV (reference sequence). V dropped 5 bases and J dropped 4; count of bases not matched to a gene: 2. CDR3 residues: CASSLAGPDTQYF. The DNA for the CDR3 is TGTGCCAGCAGTCTAGCGGGTCCAGATACGCAGTATTTT.

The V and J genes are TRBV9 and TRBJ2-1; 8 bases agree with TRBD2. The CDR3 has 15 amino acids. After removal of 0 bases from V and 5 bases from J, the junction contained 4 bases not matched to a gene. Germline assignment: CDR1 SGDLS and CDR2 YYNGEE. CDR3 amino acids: CASSVGGTRDNEQFF. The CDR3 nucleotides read TGTGCCAGCAGCGTAGGCGGGACTAGGGACAATGAGCAGTTCTTC.

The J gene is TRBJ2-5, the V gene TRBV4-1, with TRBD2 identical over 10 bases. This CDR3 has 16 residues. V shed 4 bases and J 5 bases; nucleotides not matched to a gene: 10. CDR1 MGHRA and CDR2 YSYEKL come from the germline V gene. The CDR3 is CASSPALAGVRETQYF. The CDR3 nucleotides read TGCGCCAGCAGCCCAGCTCTAGCGGGAGTGAGGGAGACCCAGTACTTC.

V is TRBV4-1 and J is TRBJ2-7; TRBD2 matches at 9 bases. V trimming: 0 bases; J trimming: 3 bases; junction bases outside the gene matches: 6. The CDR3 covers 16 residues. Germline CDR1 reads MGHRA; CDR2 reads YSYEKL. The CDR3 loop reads CASSQDGREGFYEQYF. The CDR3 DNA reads TGCGCCAGCAGCCAAGATGGGCGGGAGGGCTTCTACGAGCAGTACTTC.

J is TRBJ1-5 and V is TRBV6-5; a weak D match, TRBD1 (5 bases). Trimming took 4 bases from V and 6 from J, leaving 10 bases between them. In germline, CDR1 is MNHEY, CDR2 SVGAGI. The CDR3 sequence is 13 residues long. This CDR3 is CASSLGRGQPQHF. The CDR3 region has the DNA TGTGCCAGCAGTTTGGGGCGCGGTCAGCCCCAGCATTTT.

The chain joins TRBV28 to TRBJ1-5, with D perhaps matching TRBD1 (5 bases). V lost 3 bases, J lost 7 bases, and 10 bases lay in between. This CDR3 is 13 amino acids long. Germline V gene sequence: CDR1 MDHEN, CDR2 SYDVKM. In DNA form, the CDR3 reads TGTGCCAGCAGTTTGGGGGTAGCCCAGCCCCAGCATTTT. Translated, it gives CASSLGVAQPQHF.

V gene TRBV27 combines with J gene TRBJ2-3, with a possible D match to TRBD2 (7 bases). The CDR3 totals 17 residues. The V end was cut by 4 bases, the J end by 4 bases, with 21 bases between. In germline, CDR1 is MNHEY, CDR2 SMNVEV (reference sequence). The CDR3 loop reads CASSSLRGGGSSDTQYF. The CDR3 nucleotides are TGTGCCAGCAGTTCGCTTCGCGGGGGCGGGAGTTCAGATACGCAGTATTTT.